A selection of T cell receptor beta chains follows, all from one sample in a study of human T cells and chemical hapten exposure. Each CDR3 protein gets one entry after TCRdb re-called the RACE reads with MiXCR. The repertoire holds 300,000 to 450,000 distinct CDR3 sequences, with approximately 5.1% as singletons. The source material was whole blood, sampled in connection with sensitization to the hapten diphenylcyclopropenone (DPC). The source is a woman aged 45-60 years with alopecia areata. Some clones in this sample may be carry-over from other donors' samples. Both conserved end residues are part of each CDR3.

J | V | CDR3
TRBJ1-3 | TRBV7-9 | CASSLGEVGNTIYF
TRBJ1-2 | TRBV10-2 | CASRQGREYGYTF
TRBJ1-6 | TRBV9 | CASSVVDRGNSPLHF
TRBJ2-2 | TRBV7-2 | CASSFVAGGTGELFF
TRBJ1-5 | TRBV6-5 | CASNQSGVDQPQHF
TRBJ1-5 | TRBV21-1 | CASSKGLNQPQHF
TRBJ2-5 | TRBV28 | CASRLEFFSGETQYF
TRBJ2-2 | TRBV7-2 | CASSLRAAGELFF
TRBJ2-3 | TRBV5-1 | CASTYQGQSTDTQYF
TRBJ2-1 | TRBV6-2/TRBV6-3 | CASRVTGEVEQFF
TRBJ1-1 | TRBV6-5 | CASSYHTGAPSEAFF
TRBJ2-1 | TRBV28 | CASSLWREYNEQFF
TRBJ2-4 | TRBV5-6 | CASGTGLGNIQYF
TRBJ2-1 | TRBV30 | CAWSEGDWYNEQFF
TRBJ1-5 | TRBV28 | CASSSSSGRVGDQPQHF
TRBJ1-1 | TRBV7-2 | CASRFPGGAGTEAFF
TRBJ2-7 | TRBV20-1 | CSARPGVYEQYF
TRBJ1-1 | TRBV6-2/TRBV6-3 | CASSFPRGRRIGAFF
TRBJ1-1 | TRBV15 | CATSRDGVGGSAEAFF
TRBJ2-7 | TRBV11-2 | CASSRGSNEQYF
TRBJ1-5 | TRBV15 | CATSRAGDTNQPQHF
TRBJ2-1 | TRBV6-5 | CASSYVGVSYNEQFF
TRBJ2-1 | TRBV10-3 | CAIGAGASYNEQFF
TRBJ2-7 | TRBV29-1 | CSVSSSPGGYEQYF
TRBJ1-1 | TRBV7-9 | CASTLMTGDTEAFF
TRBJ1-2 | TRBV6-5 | CASSSTGGGGYTF
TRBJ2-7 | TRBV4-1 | CASSPSDSLSYEQYF
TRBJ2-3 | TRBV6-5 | CASSYGREKDTQYF
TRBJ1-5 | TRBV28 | CASSQRQGISRQPQHF
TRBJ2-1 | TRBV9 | CASSVVGGGRSNEQFF
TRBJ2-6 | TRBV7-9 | CASSRLDRVIWANVLTF
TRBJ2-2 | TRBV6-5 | CASRVDRATGELFF
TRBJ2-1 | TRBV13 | CASSHPSGSRDEQFF
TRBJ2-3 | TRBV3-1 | CASSPGQGNTDTQYF
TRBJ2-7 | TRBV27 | CASSLKTSGRYEQYF
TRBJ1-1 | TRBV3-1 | CASSQAENTEAFF
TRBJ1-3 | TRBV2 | CASRALAGNTIYF
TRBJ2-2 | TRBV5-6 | CASSLTQGPGELFF
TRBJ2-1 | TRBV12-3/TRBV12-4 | CASRGGAEQFF
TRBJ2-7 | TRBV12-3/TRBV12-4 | CASSHPGQSSYEQYF
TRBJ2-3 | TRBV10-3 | CAISESGTFNTDTQYF
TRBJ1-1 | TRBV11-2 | CASSLGRQIHEAFF
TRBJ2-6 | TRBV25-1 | CASGGQGSTGANVLTF
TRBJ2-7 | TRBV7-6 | CASSHDGTGGEQYF
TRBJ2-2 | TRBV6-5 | CASRKTRDRRTGELFF
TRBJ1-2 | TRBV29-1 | CSVEGQGTNNYGYTF
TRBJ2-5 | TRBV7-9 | CASSPEAETTWVKTQYF
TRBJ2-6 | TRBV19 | CASGPSYGGAVAGANVLTF
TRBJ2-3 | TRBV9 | CASSVADLPGTGSTDTQYF
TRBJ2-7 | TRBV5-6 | CASSSPGTSGGYEQYF
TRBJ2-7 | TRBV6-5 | CASSYSGLDLREQYF
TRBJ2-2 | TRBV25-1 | CASSDMSGNTGELFF
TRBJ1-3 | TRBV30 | CAWSVQTSRIPSGNTIYF
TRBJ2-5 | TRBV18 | CASLINRVPETQYF